This T cell receptor beta chain originates from a study of early T cells in non-severe SARS-CoV-2 infection. Whole-study context: Chains were not paired, and sequencing was done on bulk RNA from unsorted whole blood.

The CDR3 has 15 amino acids. Trimming pared 5 bases from V and 8 bases from J, leaving 16 bases between. Germline values: CDR1 MNHEY, CDR2 SMNVEV (reference sequence). This clonotype has at least ten counts. Its antigen is as yet unknown. Study observations and caveats: Sequences matched to VDJdb favored anti-spike CD8 responses, while private and CD4 specificities were missed.

Molecules of cDNA were individually given unique molecular identifiers that were attached to them. TCRdb itself ran the 5' RACE reads through MiXCR, one entry per CDR3 protein. The table records tens of thousands of distinct CDR3 sequences, over 4.5% of them present only once. Input material: whole blood. The sequence came from an adult who was a healthcare worker with PCR-confirmed SARS-CoV-2 infection or an uninfected control (not recorded which). The chain recombines TRBV27 with TRBJ1-6; TRBD1 is a possible D gene (5 bases). CDR3 region: CASSHKRPGDSPLHF. In nucleotides, the CDR3 is TGTGCCAGCAGTCACAAGCGCCCGGGGGATTCACCCCTCCACTTT.